Ten or more counts support the clone carrying this T cell receptor beta chain. No antigen is known for it. Making the TCR beta libraries involved quantitative 5'-RACE with molecular barcodes. TCRdb passed the 5' RACE reads through MiXCR, listing each CDR3 protein once. The repertoire holds tens of thousands of distinct CDR3 sequences, with approximately 5.9% as singletons. This entry comes from a study of CD8 T cells in ankylosing spondylitis. Study conclusions and caveats: Reportedly, matched ankylosing spondylitis synovial fluid was significantly enriched for disease-linked clones. Earlier authors reported some of these motif variants in reactive arthritis synovial fluid and blood. Ankylosing spondylitis blood seemed to carry a telltale TCR beta motif made of several highly homologous variants.

CDR3 size: 15 residues. Germline-derived CDR1 and CDR2 are SNHLY and FYNNEI. Trimming took off 4 bases at V and 0 bases at J, with 9 bases between the two ends. This TCR was recovered from a male donor with ankylosing spondylitis or in good health (not recorded which). This chain connects TRBV2 to TRBJ2-2; TRBD1 might be the D (6 bases). The sample comprised blood, either unsorted or a sorted T cell fraction (not recorded which). The DNA for the CDR3 is TGTGCCAGCAGTGGGACAGTCGCGAACACCGGGGAGCTGTTTTTT. Translation gives CASSGTVANTGELFF. Full variable domain (missing parts from reference TRBV2 and TRBJ2-2): EPEVTQTPSHQVTQMGQEVILRCVPISNHLYFYWYRQILGQKVEFLVSFYNNEISEKSEIFDDQFSVERPDGSNFTLKIRSTKLEDSAMYFCASSGTVANTGELFFGEGSRLTVL.